This is a list of T cell receptor beta chains from one sample in a study of blood T cell repertoires in COVID-19. TCRdb's copy holds only in-frame clones and misses some; the assay was immunoSEQ multiplex PCR. The sample shows 99,000 or so clones, around 86% of them seen only once. Source material: peripheral blood. The receptors here all came from a man in his forties or fifties with acute or convalescent COVID-19. Each CDR3 is given with its conserved first and last residue. Fields, in order: V gene, CDR3 length, clone size, D gene, J gene, CDR3 protein, CDR3 DNA. D genes are given only for firm matches. Clone size is stated in some rows and not others, as once, few, many or a class when expanded.

V gene: TRBV7-6; CDR3 length: 15; clone size: .; D gene: .; J gene: TRBJ1-1; CDR3 protein: CASSLGAGMNTEAFF; CDR3 DNA: TGTGCCAGCAGCTTAGGGGCAGGCATGAACACTGAAGCTTTCTTT
V gene: TRBV29-1; CDR3 length: 17; clone size: .; D gene: TRBD2; J gene: TRBJ2-2; CDR3 protein: CSVERLAGGGAPGELFF; CDR3 DNA: TGCAGCGTTGAACGGCTAGCGGGAGGGGGGGCTCCCGGGGAGCTGTTTTTT
V gene: TRBV6-4; CDR3 length: 14; clone size: .; D gene: TRBD2; J gene: TRBJ2-1; CDR3 protein: CASSDTSGSNEQFF; CDR3 DNA: TGTGCCAGCAGTGACACTAGCGGGAGTAATGAGCAGTTCTTC
V gene: TRBV10-2; CDR3 length: 13; clone size: .; D gene: TRBD2; J gene: TRBJ2-2; CDR3 protein: CASGSGSVRELFF; CDR3 DNA: TGCGCCAGCGGTAGCGGGAGCGTTCGGGAGCTGTTTTTT
V gene: TRBV3-1/TRBV3-2; CDR3 length: 16; clone size: .; D gene: TRBD1; J gene: TRBJ2-3; CDR3 protein: CASSRGRTGKSDTQYF; CDR3 DNA: TGTGCCAGCAGCCGAGGTCGGACAGGGAAGTCAGATACGCAGTATTTT
V gene: TRBV3-1/TRBV3-2; CDR3 length: 12; clone size: .; D gene: TRBD2; J gene: TRBJ2-7; CDR3 protein: CASSLAGYEQYF; CDR3 DNA: TGTGCCAGCAGCCTAGCGGGCTACGAGCAGTACTTC
V gene: TRBV28; CDR3 length: 16; clone size: .; D gene: .; J gene: TRBJ1-2; CDR3 protein: CASSPLPQGKGGGYTF; CDR3 DNA: TGTGCCAGCAGCCCCCTCCCCCAGGGAAAAGGGGGTGGCTACACCTTC
V gene: TRBV24-1; CDR3 length: 17; clone size: .; D gene: .; J gene: TRBJ2-2; CDR3 protein: CATSRGSGDLRGGELFF; CDR3 DNA: TGTGCCACCTCCCGAGGTAGCGGAGACCTAAGGGGCGGGGAGCTGTTTTTT
V gene: TRBV3-1/TRBV3-2; CDR3 length: 13; clone size: .; D gene: .; J gene: TRBJ1-1; CDR3 protein: CASSLTQGTEAFF; CDR3 DNA: TGTGCCAGCAGCCTAACACAGGGCACTGAAGCTTTCTTT
V gene: TRBV6-1; CDR3 length: 17; clone size: once; D gene: .; J gene: TRBJ2-1; CDR3 protein: CASSESPTTGLEDEQFF; CDR3 DNA: TGTGCCAGCAGTGAATCCCCAACCACCGGATTGGAGGATGAGCAGTTCTTC
V gene: TRBV19; CDR3 length: 13; clone size: .; D gene: .; J gene: TRBJ2-2; CDR3 protein: CASSPANTGELFF; CDR3 DNA: TGTGCCAGTAGTCCAGCGAACACCGGGGAGCTGTTTTTT
V gene: TRBV29-1; CDR3 length: 14; clone size: .; D gene: .; J gene: TRBJ2-7; CDR3 protein: CSVKRAGSSYEQYF; CDR3 DNA: TGCAGCGTTAAGCGGGCAGGGAGCTCCTACGAGCAGTACTTC
V gene: TRBV30; CDR3 length: 14; clone size: .; D gene: .; J gene: TRBJ2-7; CDR3 protein: CAWSGNVRAYEQYF; CDR3 DNA: TGTGCCTGGAGTGGAAACGTCAGGGCCTACGAGCAGTACTTC
V gene: TRBV18; CDR3 length: 14; clone size: .; D gene: TRBD1; J gene: TRBJ2-7; CDR3 protein: CASSPSGQGNEQYF; CDR3 DNA: TGTGCCAGCTCACCATCCGGACAGGGGAACGAGCAGTACTTC
V gene: TRBV18; CDR3 length: 13; clone size: .; D gene: TRBD1; J gene: TRBJ2-3; CDR3 protein: CASSPRTGDTQYF; CDR3 DNA: TGTGCCAGCTCACCGAGGACAGGAGATACGCAGTATTTT
V gene: TRBV5-1; CDR3 length: 17; clone size: few; D gene: .; J gene: TRBJ1-2; CDR3 protein: CASSLGSTATELYGYTF; CDR3 DNA: TGCGCCAGCAGCTTGGGTTCGACAGCTACGGAACTCTATGGCTACACCTTC
V gene: TRBV6-4; CDR3 length: 13; clone size: .; D gene: .; J gene: TRBJ2-1; CDR3 protein: CASSAQGYNEQFF; CDR3 DNA: TGTGCCAGCAGTGCACAGGGTTACAATGAGCAGTTCTTC
V gene: TRBV6-5; CDR3 length: 16; clone size: .; D gene: .; J gene: TRBJ2-7; CDR3 protein: CASSYPIGMEFYEQYF; CDR3 DNA: TGTGCCAGCAGTTATCCCATCGGGATGGAGTTCTACGAGCAGTACTTC
V gene: TRBV28; CDR3 length: 16; clone size: .; D gene: TRBD1; J gene: TRBJ1-2; CDR3 protein: CASSPGQGARNYGYTF; CDR3 DNA: TGTGCCAGCAGTCCCGGACAGGGGGCGCGTAACTATGGCTACACCTTC
V gene: TRBV7-9; CDR3 length: 12; clone size: .; D gene: TRBD1; J gene: TRBJ2-4; CDR3 protein: CASSPGTGLQYF; CDR3 DNA: TGTGCCAGCAGCCCCGGGACAGGGCTTCAGTACTTC
V gene: TRBV7-9; CDR3 length: 14; clone size: .; D gene: TRBD1; J gene: TRBJ1-4; CDR3 protein: CASSRTGISEKLFF; CDR3 DNA: TGTGCCAGCAGCAGGACAGGGATTAGTGAAAAACTGTTTTTT
V gene: TRBV24-1; CDR3 length: 14; clone size: .; D gene: TRBD2; J gene: TRBJ2-3; CDR3 protein: CATGLAANTDTQYF; CDR3 DNA: TGTGCCACCGGACTAGCGGCTAACACAGATACGCAGTATTTT
V gene: TRBV27; CDR3 length: 13; clone size: .; D gene: .; J gene: TRBJ2-7; CDR3 protein: CASSLRQGYEQYF; CDR3 DNA: TGTGCCAGCAGTTTACGGCAGGGGTACGAGCAGTACTTC
V gene: TRBV5-1; CDR3 length: 13; clone size: once; D gene: .; J gene: TRBJ2-1; CDR3 protein: CASSLRGGDEQFF; CDR3 DNA: TGCGCCAGCAGCTTGAGAGGCGGGGATGAGCAGTTCTTC
V gene: TRBV24-1; CDR3 length: 15; clone size: .; D gene: TRBD1; J gene: TRBJ1-1; CDR3 protein: CATSDNSRTGAEAFF; CDR3 DNA: TGTGCCACCAGTGACAACAGTAGGACAGGGGCTGAAGCTTTCTTT
V gene: TRBV24-1; CDR3 length: 16; clone size: .; D gene: TRBD1; J gene: TRBJ1-1; CDR3 protein: CATKPKGTAEGAEAFF; CDR3 DNA: TGTGCCACTAAACCGAAGGGGACAGCCGAGGGAGCTGAAGCTTTCTTT
V gene: TRBV5-1; CDR3 length: 14; clone size: .; D gene: TRBD1; J gene: TRBJ2-7; CDR3 protein: CASYSGTGHDEQYF; CDR3 DNA: TGCGCCAGCTACTCCGGGACAGGGCACGACGAGCAGTACTTC
V gene: TRBV5-1; CDR3 length: 13; clone size: .; D gene: .; J gene: TRBJ1-2; CDR3 protein: CASSLGGISGYTF; CDR3 DNA: TGCGCCAGCAGTTTAGGAGGGATAAGTGGCTACACCTTC
V gene: TRBV27; CDR3 length: 13; clone size: .; D gene: TRBD1; J gene: TRBJ1-2; CDR3 protein: CASSWGTGNGYTF; CDR3 DNA: TGTGCCAGCAGTTGGGGGACAGGGAATGGCTACACCTTC
V gene: TRBV7-9; CDR3 length: 15; clone size: .; D gene: TRBD1; J gene: TRBJ2-7; CDR3 protein: CASSLGQGARNEQYF; CDR3 DNA: TGTGCCAGCAGCTTAGGACAGGGGGCAAGAAACGAGCAGTACTTC
V gene: TRBV4-1; CDR3 length: 16; clone size: .; D gene: .; J gene: TRBJ1-6; CDR3 protein: CASSQEPRLPNSPLHF; CDR3 DNA: TGCGCCAGCAGCCAAGAACCCCGACTCCCTAATTCACCCCTCCACTTT
V gene: TRBV28; CDR3 length: 13; clone size: .; D gene: .; J gene: TRBJ1-3; CDR3 protein: CASDSPPGNTIYF; CDR3 DNA: TGTGCCAGCGATAGTCCTCCTGGAAACACCATATATTTT
V gene: TRBV12-3/TRBV12-4; CDR3 length: 11; clone size: .; D gene: .; J gene: TRBJ2-7; CDR3 protein: CASSLGQEQYF; CDR3 DNA: TGTGCCAGCAGCCTAGGACAGGAGCAGTACTTC
V gene: TRBV16; CDR3 length: 15; clone size: .; D gene: .; J gene: TRBJ1-5; CDR3 protein: CASSQLGPGVQPQHF; CDR3 DNA: TGTGCCAGCAGCCAATTGGGCCCAGGGGTCCAGCCCCAGCATTTT
V gene: TRBV11-3; CDR3 length: 13; clone size: few; D gene: .; J gene: TRBJ1-5; CDR3 protein: CASSLTHRQPQHF; CDR3 DNA: TGTGCCAGCAGCTTAACGCACCGGCAGCCCCAGCATTTT
V gene: TRBV4-1; CDR3 length: 14; clone size: .; D gene: .; J gene: TRBJ1-5; CDR3 protein: CASSQEWVEEPQHF; CDR3 DNA: TGCGCCAGCAGCCAAGAATGGGTTGAGGAGCCCCAGCATTTT
V gene: TRBV5-1; CDR3 length: 15; clone size: .; D gene: .; J gene: TRBJ1-6; CDR3 protein: CASSLAPVYNSPLHF; CDR3 DNA: TGCGCCAGCAGCTTGGCTCCAGTTTATAATTCACCCCTCCACTTT
V gene: TRBV28; CDR3 length: 14; clone size: once; D gene: .; J gene: TRBJ1-1; CDR3 protein: CASSPGGKNTEAFF; CDR3 DNA: TGTGCCAGCAGCCCCGGGGGGAAGAACACTGAAGCTTTCTTT
V gene: TRBV6-6; CDR3 length: 12; clone size: .; D gene: .; J gene: TRBJ1-2; CDR3 protein: CASRGAGSGYTF; CDR3 DNA: TGTGCCAGTAGGGGAGCGGGGTCTGGCTACACCTTC
V gene: TRBV19; CDR3 length: 15; clone size: .; D gene: TRBD2; J gene: TRBJ2-2; CDR3 protein: CASSGRAGFTGELFF; CDR3 DNA: TGTGCCAGTAGCGGTAGAGCGGGATTCACCGGGGAGCTGTTTTTT
V gene: TRBV5-5; CDR3 length: 12; clone size: .; D gene: .; J gene: TRBJ1-6; CDR3 protein: CASSLTDSPLHF; CDR3 DNA: TGTGCCAGCAGCTTGACGGATTCACCCCTCCACTTT
V gene: TRBV6-2/TRBV6-3; CDR3 length: 16; clone size: .; D gene: .; J gene: TRBJ2-7; CDR3 protein: CASSYFLQAISYEQYF; CDR3 DNA: TGTGCCAGCAGTTACTTTCTGCAGGCTATCTCCTACGAGCAGTACTTC
V gene: TRBV19; CDR3 length: 14; clone size: .; D gene: .; J gene: TRBJ2-7; CDR3 protein: CASSIFGRGDEQYF; CDR3 DNA: TGTGCCAGTAGTATATTCGGCAGGGGCGACGAGCAGTACTTC
V gene: TRBV5-6; CDR3 length: 11; clone size: .; D gene: .; J gene: TRBJ2-5; CDR3 protein: CASSFSETQYF; CDR3 DNA: TGTGCCAGCAGCTTTTCGGAGACCCAGTACTTC
V gene: TRBV11-2; CDR3 length: 15; clone size: .; D gene: TRBD2; J gene: TRBJ2-2; CDR3 protein: CASKIAGGPGGELFF; CDR3 DNA: TGTGCCAGCAAAATAGCGGGAGGGCCTGGCGGGGAGCTGTTTTTT
V gene: TRBV18; CDR3 length: 18; clone size: .; D gene: .; J gene: TRBJ2-5; CDR3 protein: CASSPKSAAQGGGETQYF; CDR3 DNA: TGTGCCAGCTCACCTAAATCCGCAGCGCAAGGAGGAGGAGAGACCCAGTACTTC
V gene: TRBV11-2; CDR3 length: 18; clone size: .; D gene: TRBD2; J gene: TRBJ2-4; CDR3 protein: CASSLTSGTTLAKNIQYF; CDR3 DNA: TGTGCCAGCAGCTTGACTAGCGGGACGACTCTAGCCAAAAACATTCAGTACTTC
V gene: TRBV16; CDR3 length: 11; clone size: .; D gene: .; J gene: TRBJ1-1; CDR3 protein: CASSLNTEAFF; CDR3 DNA: TGTGCCAGCTCGTTGAACACTGAAGCTTTCTTT
V gene: TRBV5-5; CDR3 length: 14; clone size: .; D gene: .; J gene: TRBJ2-7; CDR3 protein: CASSLGLGSYEQYF; CDR3 DNA: TGTGCCAGCAGCTTGGGGCTTGGCTCCTACGAGCAGTACTTC
V gene: TRBV2; CDR3 length: 15; clone size: .; D gene: .; J gene: TRBJ2-2; CDR3 protein: CASSVTGANTGELFF; CDR3 DNA: TGTGCCAGCAGTGTGACAGGCGCGAACACCGGGGAGCTGTTTTTT
V gene: TRBV29-1; CDR3 length: 14; clone size: .; D gene: TRBD1; J gene: TRBJ1-1; CDR3 protein: CSVEVGTVGTEAFF; CDR3 DNA: TGCAGCGTTGAAGTGGGGACAGTCGGGACTGAAGCTTTCTTT